Included here is one T cell receptor (beta chain) sequence, with context. The antigen it binds to is not known. No base-level quality is on record; no much larger clone is a single base apart. CDR1 and CDR2 are drawn from the germline V gene: SGHVS, FQNEAQ. From the cysteine through the phenylalanine, the CDR3 covers 16 amino acids. This entry keeps only the CDR3 DNA: 48 bases, framed from base 1. Relative to germline, V is missing 5 bases and J is missing 3 bases, with 6 bases of the junction outside any gene match. TCRbeta CDR3 regions were amplified from genomic DNA by means of the immunoSEQ Assay, a bias-controlled multiplex PCR. Processing in the source paper ran as follows. The number of nucleated cells in each sample was estimated from the amplification of reference gene primers within the assay. Sequence reads were collapsed and filtered to measure the absolute abundance of every unique TCRbeta CDR3 rearrangement. For each sample, productive Simpson clonality was calculated as the square root of Simpson's diversity index over productive rearrangements. TCRdb mirrors the immuneACCESS table, restricted to in-frame sequences. Some clones are absent from its copies; in checked studies, under half trace to an unresolved V gene, and the reason for the others is unknown. V and J calls and clone size are as listed in that table; D and trimming were resolved from the DNA. This sample gives more than 200,000 clones in total; around 84% of them show up just once. 7.4% of the sample is held by the ten biggest clonotypes.

These data belong to a study of blood T cell repertoires in COVID-19 (dated by TCRdb to 2018 to 2020). About the full investigation: The collaborator samples originated in the United States, Italy and Spain and spanned the acute and convalescent phases of COVID-19. Where HLA class I and class II types were available, the types were taken from metadata supplied by the sample provider, not from assay-based typing. The samples were drawn from the first 160 participants of the ongoing ImmuneRACE study and from 1,254 subjects provided by 6 global collaborators. A freely available public database, intended as a resource for researchers studying the immune response to SARS-CoV-2, is where the repertoires were released. Nearly every sample came with metadata listing a de-identified subject ID, COVID-19 status, age in years and sex. The material from the prospective study consisted of cDNA or gDNA derived from T cells, B-cell-depleted T cells, or PBMCs. Subjects who had been exposed to COVID-19, were actively infected with it, or had recovered from it provided the deeply sampled blood TCRbeta repertoires that made up the dataset. Study-wide findings and limitations: Clinical and demographic metadata were provided uncurated, with the amount varying by source and participant.

In the prospective study, participants were roughly 18 to 89 years old, resided in approximately 22 geographic areas of the United States, and were enrolled through a virtual design. In the prospective study, cohorts were assigned on the basis of participant-reported clinical history obtained from a screening survey and a study questionnaire. In the prospective study, whole blood, serum and a nasopharyngeal or oropharyngeal swab were collected from each participant by mobile phlebotomists. Participants in the prospective study had the option to provide additional blood draws and questionnaires over a roughly 2-month period. Prospective study blood samples were shipped either frozen or at room temperature before DNA extraction.

The chain links TRBV7-8 with TRBJ2-1; TRBD2 matches 11 bases in the middle. Sequencing was done on a sample of PBMCs or T cells enriched from blood (not recorded which). The receptor's source is a woman aged 40 to 49 with acute COVID-19. At the DNA level, the sequence is TGTGCCAGCAGCCCCTTAGCGGGGGGGATCTACAATGAGCAGTTCTTC. This translates into CASSPLAGGIYNEQFF. Outside the CDR3, residues come from the reference TRBV7-8 and TRBJ2-1 proteins, so the full variable domain is: GAGVSQSPRYKVAKRGQDVALRCDPISGHVSLFWYQQALGQGPEFLTYFQNEAQLDKSGLPSDRFFAERPEGSVSTLKIQRTQQEDSAVYLCASSPLAGGIYNEQFFGPGTRLTVL.